Given below is one T cell receptor (beta chain) in context. Its binding antigen is unknown. No per-base quality is available; no much larger clone lies one base away. The data belong to a study of T-cell memory formation after mild COVID-19 (dated by TCRdb to the early 2020s). Concerning the study at large: Most TCR sequence clusters were specific to one of the two donors. Longitudinal TCRalpha and TCRbeta repertoire sequencing tracked T-cell clones expanding and contracting after mild COVID-19 in a couple of donors. The cohort comprised two young, previously healthy adult volunteers, one female and one male. Study-wide findings and limitations: Some responding clones were detected in pre-infection memory, which suggested that pre-existing cross-reactive memory T cells had joined the SARS-CoV-2 response. SARS-CoV-2 specificity was not confirmed for the second-wave clones peaking on day 37. The study included only a couple of mild cases, and larger cohorts that include severe cases with pre-infection samples were judged to be necessary. Balanced CD4/CD8 phenotypes were observed for clones contracting from day 15 to 85, whereas a bias towards CD4+ was observed for a second wave of clones expanding from day 15 to 37. Contracting CD4+ clones appeared mostly in the CM and EM memory subsets, whereas CD8+ clones were enriched in EMRA.

Sequencing relied on an Illumina NovaSeq 6000. TCRalpha and TCRbeta cDNA libraries were constructed by 5'RACE with constant-segment primers, with sample barcodes and unique molecular identifiers being introduced. Trizol reagent was used to extract RNA from every sample. The libraries were amplified in two PCR steps, and the second step added a second sample barcode and Illumina TruSeq adapters. Sequencing of the libraries was done on an Illumina NovaSeq, producing 2 x 150 bp paired-end reads. Concerning the study's data processing: The reads were demultiplexed and collapsed into UMI-guided consensus sequences using migec v1.2.7. With mixcr v2.1.11, UMI consensuses were aligned to TRA and TRB V and J templates and assembled into clonotypes. A clonotype was counted as expanded or contracted only if both edgeR and NoisET called the change significant, with noise models trained on biological replicates. For edgeR calls, the thresholds were a false discovery rate-adjusted p below 0.01 and a log2 fold-change of 1. As an exploratory analysis of dynamics, max-normalized trajectories of the 1000 most abundant clonotypes were examined by PCA with hierarchical clustering. Each responding clone was given a CD4 or CD8 phenotype based on the CD4+ and CD8+ repertoires, which had been sequenced separately. The public reads were reprocessed in TCRdb via fastp at Q25 and MiXCR, keeping in-frame beta chains. CDR3 protein duplicates are merged, each entry listing the most common genes and DNA. TCRdb, not the authors, supplied the V and J calls. In this sample the table shows 560,000 or so distinct CDR3 sequences, roughly 17% of which occur a single time. The top ten constitute about 8.1% of the sample.

The CDR3, cysteine through phenylalanine, is 16 amino acids long. Of the read, only the CDR3 DNA is kept; its 48 bases are in frame from base 1. V gives up 4 bases and J gives up 0 bases, and the segment between their germline ends measures 13 bases. The germline V gene specifies SGHVS as CDR1 and FQNEAQ as CDR2. Ficoll-Paque density gradient centrifugation was the method used to isolate PBMCs. The origin of this receptor is an adult woman who had mild COVID-19 (a few samples of this study predate the infection). The sample titles of this study are shuffled in the database, so cell type and time point are left out; the donor was told from shared clones. The sample comprised PBMCs or a T cell subset sorted from them (not recorded which). The rearranged segments are TRBV7-8 and TRBJ2-1; 5 matching bases give a weak D call of TRBD2. The CDR3 protein is CASSSSGYRSYNEQFF. At the DNA level, the sequence is TGTGCCAGCAGCTCCTCGGGGTACCGCTCCTACAATGAGCAGTTCTTC.